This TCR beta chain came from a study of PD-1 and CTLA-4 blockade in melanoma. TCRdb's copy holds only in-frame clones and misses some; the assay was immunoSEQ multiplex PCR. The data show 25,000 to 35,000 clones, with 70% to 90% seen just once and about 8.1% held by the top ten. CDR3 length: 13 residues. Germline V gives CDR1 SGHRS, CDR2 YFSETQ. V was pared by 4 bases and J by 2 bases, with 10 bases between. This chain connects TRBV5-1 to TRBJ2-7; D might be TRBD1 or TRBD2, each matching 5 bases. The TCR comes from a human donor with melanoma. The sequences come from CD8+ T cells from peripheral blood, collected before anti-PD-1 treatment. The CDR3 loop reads CASSDGTAYEQYF. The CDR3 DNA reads TGCGCCAGCAGCGACGGGACCGCCTACGAGCAGTACTTC.